The next 18 T cell receptor beta chains were all read from a single sample in a study of cytomegalovirus exposure and HLA in healthy donors. 60 Vbeta and 13 Jbeta primers were used in PCR. Generated by immunoSEQ multiplex PCR, the TCRdb table keeps only in-frame clones and is missing some. The repertoire holds roughly 150,000 clones, 65% to 90% seen once, with about 2.5% in the top ten. Sequencing was performed on PBMCs. Source of these receptors: a male donor in good health and CMV-seronegative.

CDR3 residues: CASSEIAGEQYF. The CDR3 DNA is TGCGCCAGCAGCGAAATAGCGGGCGAGCAGTACTTC. The chain is built from TRBV10-1 and TRBJ2-7; 7 bases match TRBD2. V lost 6 bases to trimming and J lost 6 bases; unmatched junction nucleotides: 5. The CDR3 is 12 residues long. Per germline, CDR1 WNHNN and CDR2 SYGVQD (reference sequence).

The CDR3 coding sequence is TGTGCCAGCGACCGGACAGGGGGCCATCAGCCCCAGCATTTT. This codes for CASDRTGGHQPQHF. The chain has TRBV2 and TRBJ1-5, with 11 positions matching TRBD1. In germline, CDR1 is SNHLY, CDR2 FYNNEI. There are 14 residues in the CDR3. V gave up 8 bases and J gave up 5 bases; unmatched junction bases: 5.

The CDR3 DNA reads TGTGCCAGCAGTGATGGGGGCTACACTGAAGCTTTCTTT. This translates into CASSDGGYTEAFF. The V and J genes are TRBV2 and TRBJ1-1; D is perhaps TRBD1 (6 bases). CDR1 SNHLY and CDR2 FYNNEI come from the germline V gene. Trimming cost V 3 bases and J 3 bases, with 8 bases left between them. The CDR3 covers 13 residues.

This chain joins TRBV5-1 and TRBJ2-6; perhaps TRBD2 as D (5 bases). CDR1 is SGHRS and CDR2 is YFSETQ in the germline V gene. V was trimmed by 5 bases and J by 5 bases, leaving 14 bases between them. The CDR3 runs to 15 residues. The CDR3 coding sequence is TGCGCCAGCAGGTTGACCGGGAATTGGGCCAACGTCCTGACTTTC. Translating it yields CASRLTGNWANVLTF. The complete variable domain, with remaining parts taken from reference TRBV5-1 and TRBJ2-6, reads KAGVTQTPRYLIKTRGQQVTLSCSPISGHRSVSWYQQTPGQGLQFLFEYFSETQRNKGNFPGRFSGRQFSNSRSEMNVSTLELGDSALYLCASRLTGNWANVLTFGAGSRLTVL.

The rearrangement uses TRBV6-5 and TRBJ2-7, with 9 bases identical to TRBD1. The CDR3 covers 15 residues. Losses at the gene ends were 2 bases for V and 7 bases for J; bases not matched to a gene: 9. Germline V CDR1 and CDR2: MNHEY, SVGAGI. DNA of the CDR3: TGTGCCAGCAGTTACGCACAGGGGGCGAAGTTGGAGCAGTACTTC. Its protein is CASSYAQGAKLEQYF.

J is TRBJ1-1 and V is TRBV19; a possible D gene is TRBD1 (5 bases). V was clipped by 8 bases and J by 0 bases, with 10 bases between them. The germline gives CDR1 LNHDA, CDR2 SQIVND (reference sequence). The CDR3 has 13 residues. CDR3 nucleotides: TGTGCCAGTTCACAACAGGTGAACACTGAAGCTTTCTTT. Its translation is CASSQQVNTEAFF. Variable domain in full (rest from reference TRBV19 and TRBJ1-1): DGGITQSPKYLFRKEGQNVTLSCEQNLNHDAMYWYRQDPGQGLRLIYYSQIVNDFQKGDIAEGYSVSREKKESFPLTVTSAQKNPTAFYLCASSQQVNTEAFFGQGTRLTVV.

V is TRBV15 and J is TRBJ1-2; perhaps TRBD1 as D (6 bases). In germline, CDR1 is LNHNV, CDR2 YYDKDF (reference sequence). Trimming cost V 1 base and J 0 bases, with 15 bases left between them. CDR3 length equals 17 residues. CDR3 residues: CATSRGTGMGTNYGYTF. The CDR3 DNA is TGTGCCACCAGCAGAGGTACAGGGATGGGGACTAACTATGGCTACACCTTC.

The chain is built from TRBV5-4 and TRBJ2-5, with TRBD2 matching over 13 bases. The V segment lost 4 bases and the J segment 4 bases; nucleotides outside the gene matches: 4. CDR1 and CDR2 (germline): SGHNT, YYREEE (reference sequence). This CDR3 is built from 15 residues. CDR3 sequence (DNA): TGTGCCAGCAGCGGCGGACTAGCGGGGGTAGAGACCCAGTACTTC. Its translation is CASSGGLAGVETQYF.

The chain links TRBV5-6 to TRBJ2-5; D unresolved. The CDR3 spans 12 residues. V shed 0 bases and J shed 10 bases, with 10 bases lying between them. Germline values: CDR1 SGHDT, CDR2 YYEEEE. CDR3 DNA sequence: TGTGCCAGCAGCTTGGTCGGTTCTCTCCAGTACTTC. Residues: CASSLVGSLQYF. The variable domain in full, completed from reference TRBV5-6 and TRBJ2-5, reads DAGVTQSPTHLIKTRGQQVTLRCSPKSGHDTVSWYQQALGQGPQFIFQYYEEEERQRGNFPDRFSGHQFPNYSSELNVNALLLGDSALYLCASSLVGSLQYFGPGTRLLVL.

This sequence joins TRBV10-1 and TRBJ1-2; D not resolved. The germline V gene has CDR1 WNHNN and CDR2 SYGVQD (reference sequence). CDR3 length equals 13 residues. V was clipped by 5 bases and J by 4 bases, with 11 bases between them. CDR3: CASSYDGSYGYTF. The CDR3 nucleotides read TGCGCCAGCAGTTATGACGGGAGCTATGGCTACACCTTC.

This chain uses TRBV19 with TRBJ1-5; D not resolved. Per the germline V gene, CDR1 is LNHDA and CDR2 is SQIVND (reference sequence). V was trimmed by 1 base and J by 5 bases, leaving 15 bases between them. This CDR3 has 16 residues. CDR3 region: CASSIARGQQHQPQHF. DNA for the CDR3: TGTGCCAGTAGTATAGCGAGAGGGCAGCAACATCAGCCCCAGCATTTT. The whole variable domain, remainder taken from reference TRBV19 and TRBJ1-5, is DGGITQSPKYLFRKEGQNVTLSCEQNLNHDAMYWYRQDPGQGLRLIYYSQIVNDFQKGDIAEGYSVSREKKESFPLTVTSAQKNPTAFYLCASSIARGQQHQPQHFGDGTRLSIL.

J is TRBJ2-7 and V is TRBV4-1; D unclear. V gave up 2 bases and J gave up 1 base, with 9 bases separating them. Germline V gene data show CDR1 as MGHRA and CDR2 as YSYEKL. The CDR3 runs 14 residues. CDR3 loop: CASSQPLTSYEQYF. The CDR3 DNA reads TGCGCCAGCAGCCAACCTCTAACGTCCTACGAGCAGTACTTC.

This sequence joins TRBV4-1 and TRBJ1-1; a weak D match, TRBD1 (6 bases). Germline CDR1 MGHRA, CDR2 YSYEKL. The CDR3 has 14 residues. V was clipped by 4 bases and J by 5 bases, with 14 bases between them. CDR3 sequence (DNA): TGCGCCAGCAGCCTAATACAGGGTTGGACTGAAGCTTTCTTT. Translated: CASSLIQGWTEAFF.

V usage is TRBV6-5 and J usage is TRBJ2-7, with D possibly being TRBD2 (7 bases). The length of the CDR3 is 14 residues. Germline values: CDR1 MNHEY, CDR2 SVGAGI. Trimming removed 9 bases at V and 2 bases at J, with 17 bases between. The CDR3 coding sequence is TGTGCCAGTCGAGGGGGGGGCCCAACCTACGAGCAGTACTTC. Protein sequence: CASRGGGPTYEQYF.

V usage is TRBV4-2 and J usage is TRBJ1-1, with D maybe TRBD1 (6 bases). The ends were cut back, 1 base at V and 5 bases at J, with 14 bases in the middle. Germline CDR1 is LGHNA and CDR2 is YNFKEQ. The CDR3 has 15 amino acids. The CDR3 coding sequence is TGTGCCAGCAGCCAAGCGGTCCAGAGGGGGACTGAAGCTTTCTTT. Amino acid sequence: CASSQAVQRGTEAFF.

The J gene is TRBJ2-1, the V gene TRBV27, with 13 positions matching TRBD2. Germline V gives CDR1 MNHEY, CDR2 SMNVEV (reference sequence). J gave up 5 bases and V 7 bases, and 2 bases lay outside the gene matches. The CDR3 has 14 residues. CDR3 loop: CASTGTSGNNEQFF. In nucleotides, the CDR3 is TGTGCCAGCACCGGGACTAGCGGGAACAATGAGCAGTTCTTC.

The chain carries TRBV23-1 and TRBJ1-2; TRBD1 matches at 8 bases. TRBV23-1 carries the ORF label, with uncertain function. Trimming removed 4 bases from V and 3 bases from J; junction bases left unmatched: 7. This CDR3 is built from 15 residues. CDR3 loop: CASSRRDRLDYGYTF. CDR3 bases: TGCGCCAGCAGTCGACGGGACAGGTTGGACTATGGCTACACCTTC.

The chain couples TRBV27 to TRBJ2-1, with 9 bases matching TRBD2. The CDR3 is made up of 15 amino acids. The germline gives CDR1 MNHEY, CDR2 SMNVEV (reference sequence). Germline trimming cut 2 bases from V and 3 bases from J; bases unmatched to any gene: 2. CDR3 coding DNA: TGTGCCAGCAGTTTAGGGCGGGGGGGCTACAATGAGCAGTTCTTC. Translating it yields CASSLGRGGYNEQFF.